This T cell receptor beta chain emerged from a study of blood T cell repertoires in COVID-19. Whole-study context: Some COVID-19 samples were acute and others convalescent; all came from the United States, Italy and Spain. In each case, the material was cDNA or gDNA derived from T cells, B-cell-depleted T cells, or PBMCs.

The germline CDR1 and CDR2 sequences are SGHNT and YYREEE (reference sequence). The ends were cut back, 0 bases at V and 2 bases at J, with 11 bases in the middle. There are 15 residues in the CDR3. This clone was picked up one time. How the authors handled the data: Amplification of reference gene primers provided the estimated nucleated cell counts. Sequencing used immunoSEQ multiplex PCR; TCRdb keeps in-frame clones, though not all of them. V, J and clone size derive from that table, while D and trimming were established from the DNA sequence. The table lists around 130,000 clones, around 90% of them singletons.

This sequence joins TRBV5-4 and TRBJ1-2; D gene unclear. The receptor comes from a man between 60 and 75 years old with active or convalescent COVID-19. Specimen: peripheral blood. The CDR3 nucleotides read TGTGCCAGCAGCTTGGGCGGCGTGAGAAACTATGGCTACACCTTC. This codes for CASSLGGVRNYGYTF. The full variable domain, in which reference TRBV5-4 and TRBJ1-2 provide the parts outside the CDR3, is ETGVTQSPTHLIKTRGQQVTLRCSSQSGHNTVSWYQQALGQGPQFIFQYYREEENGRGNFPPRFSGLQFPNYSSELNVNALELDDSALYLCASSLGGVRNYGYTFGSGTRLTVV.